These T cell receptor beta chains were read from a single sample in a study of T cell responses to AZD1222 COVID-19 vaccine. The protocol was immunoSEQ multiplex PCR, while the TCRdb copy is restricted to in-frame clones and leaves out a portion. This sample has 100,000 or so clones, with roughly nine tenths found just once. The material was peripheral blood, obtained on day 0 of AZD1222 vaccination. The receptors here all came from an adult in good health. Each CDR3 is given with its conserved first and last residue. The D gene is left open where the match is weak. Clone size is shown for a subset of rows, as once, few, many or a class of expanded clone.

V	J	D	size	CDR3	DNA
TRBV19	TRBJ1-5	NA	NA	CASRPGVSVNSNQPQHF	TGTGCCAGTAGACCAGGGGTTTCCGTGAATAGCAATCAGCCCCAGCATTTT
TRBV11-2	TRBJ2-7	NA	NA	CASSLAQFAGREQYF	TGTGCCAGCAGCTTAGCGCAATTCGCGGGCCGCGAGCAGTACTTC
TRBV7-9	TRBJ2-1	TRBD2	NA	CASSSLPTSGRNNEQFF	TGTGCCAGCAGCTCCCTCCCGACTAGCGGGAGGAACAATGAGCAGTTCTTC
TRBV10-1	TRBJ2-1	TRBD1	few	CASSDPEGTGNNEQFF	TGCGCCAGCAGTGACCCAGAAGGGACAGGGAACAATGAGCAGTTCTTC
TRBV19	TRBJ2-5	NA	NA	CASSIGGAETQYF	TGTGCCAGTAGTATAGGAGGGGCGGAGACCCAGTACTTC
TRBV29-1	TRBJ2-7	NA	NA	CSVARGLAYEQYF	TGCAGCGTTGCTCGGGGGCTCGCCTACGAGCAGTACTTC
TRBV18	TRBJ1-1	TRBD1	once	CASSPQQGRGTEAFF	TGTGCCAGCTCACCCCAACAGGGGAGGGGGACTGAAGCTTTCTTT
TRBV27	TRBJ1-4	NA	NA	CASSPPPGREKLFF	TGTGCCAGCAGTCCCCCTCCTGGACGTGAAAAACTGTTTTTT
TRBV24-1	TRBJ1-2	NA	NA	CATSVGGTDYGYTF	TGTGCCACCAGTGTGGGGGGTACGGACTATGGCTACACCTTC
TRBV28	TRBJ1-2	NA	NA	CASSPQTARGSGYTF	TGTGCCAGCAGTCCTCAGACTGCCAGGGGCAGTGGCTACACCTTC
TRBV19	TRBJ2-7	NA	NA	CASSILPGFGYEQYF	TGTGCCAGTAGTATCCTCCCAGGGTTTGGCTACGAGCAGTACTTC
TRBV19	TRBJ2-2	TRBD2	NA	CASSIAYGTSGTQGGELFF	TGTGCCAGTAGTATAGCTTATGGGACTAGCGGGACCCAGGGCGGGGAGCTGTTTTTT
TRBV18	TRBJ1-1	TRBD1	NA	CASSPSGTGVTEAFF	TGTGCCAGCTCACCTTCCGGGACAGGGGTCACTGAAGCTTTCTTT
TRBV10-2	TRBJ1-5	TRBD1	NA	CATKTGGASNQPQHF	TGCGCCACCAAGACAGGGGGCGCTTCCAATCAGCCCCAGCATTTT
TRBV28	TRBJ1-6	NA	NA	CASSLGVTGYNSPLHF	TGTGCCAGCAGTTTAGGAGTGACGGGGTATAATTCACCCCTCCACTTT
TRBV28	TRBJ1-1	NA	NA	CASSLGEAFF	TGTGCCAGCAGTCTGGGTGAAGCTTTCTTT
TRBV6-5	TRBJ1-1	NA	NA	CASRDLSNTEAFF	TGTGCCAGCAGAGACCTTTCGAACACTGAAGCTTTCTTT
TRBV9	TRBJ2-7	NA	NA	CASSVDQGASYEQYF	TGTGCCAGCAGCGTAGACCAAGGGGCCTCCTACGAGCAGTACTTC
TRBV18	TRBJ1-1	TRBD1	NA	CASSPGTGPATEAFF	TGTGCCAGCTCACCAGGGACAGGGCCGGCCACTGAAGCTTTCTTT
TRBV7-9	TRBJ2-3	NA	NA	CASSLNGDTQYF	TGTGCCAGCAGCTTAAATGGTGATACGCAGTATTTT
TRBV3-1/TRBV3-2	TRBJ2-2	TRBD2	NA	CASSQERLAGQNTGELFF	TGTGCCAGCAGCCAAGAAAGGCTAGCGGGACAGAACACCGGGGAGCTGTTTTTT
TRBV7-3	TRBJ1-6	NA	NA	CASSLDRQSPLHF	TGTGCCAGCAGCTTGGACCGTCAATCACCCCTCCACTTT
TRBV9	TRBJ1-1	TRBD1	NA	CASSVTGQINTEAFF	TGTGCCAGCAGCGTCACGGGACAGATAAACACTGAAGCTTTCTTT